The entry that follows covers one TCR beta chain sequence. Its antigen is not known. RNA transcripts yielded amplified TCR beta CDR3 regions. RT-PCR in the first round (using the HTBI primer set) targeted the TCR CDR3. Via MiXCR, TCRdb re-called the multiplex PCR reads, giving one row per CDR3 protein. The sample records 450,000 to 600,000 distinct CDR3 sequences, approximately 20% being singletons. The data stem from a study of T cells in Graves' hyperthyroidism and ophthalmopathy. Study-wide findings and caveats: Blood also held most thyroid clonotypes expanded beyond 0.001. From stable hyperthyroidism, ophthalmopathy was set apart by a 13 V-J model.

CDR1 is GTSNPN, CDR2 SVGIG, per germline (reference sequence). The CDR3 runs 13 residues. Trimming took off 3 bases at V and 5 bases at J, with 13 bases between the two ends. Diagnosis relied on clinical symptoms, serum thyroxine and TRAb, thyroid ultrasound and orbital computed tomography. The receptor was derived from a man aged 40-49 years with Graves' ophthalmopathy. The sequenced sample consisted of blood. The gene calls are TRBV30 and TRBJ1-2; tentatively, D is TRBD1 (5 bases). The CDR3 here is CAWRSGRDYGYTF. The DNA of the CDR3 is TGTGCCTGGAGGTCGGGACGGGATTATGGCTACACCTTC.